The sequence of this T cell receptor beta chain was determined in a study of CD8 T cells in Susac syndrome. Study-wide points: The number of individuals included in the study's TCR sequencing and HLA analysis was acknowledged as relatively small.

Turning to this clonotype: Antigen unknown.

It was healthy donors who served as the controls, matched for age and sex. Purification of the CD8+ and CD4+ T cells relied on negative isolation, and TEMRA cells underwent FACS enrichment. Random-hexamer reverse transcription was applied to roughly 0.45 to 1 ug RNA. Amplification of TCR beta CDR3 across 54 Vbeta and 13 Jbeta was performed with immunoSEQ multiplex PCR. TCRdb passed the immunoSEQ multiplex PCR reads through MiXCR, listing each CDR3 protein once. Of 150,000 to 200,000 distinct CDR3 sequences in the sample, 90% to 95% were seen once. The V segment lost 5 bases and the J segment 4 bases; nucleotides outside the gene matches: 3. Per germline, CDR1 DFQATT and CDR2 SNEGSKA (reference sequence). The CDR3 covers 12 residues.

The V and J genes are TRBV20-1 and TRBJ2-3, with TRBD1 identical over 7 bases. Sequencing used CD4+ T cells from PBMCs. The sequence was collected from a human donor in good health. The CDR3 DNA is TGCAGTGCTGACAGGGTCGCAGATACGCAGTATTTT. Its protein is CSADRVADTQYF.